The source of this T cell receptor (beta chain) is a study of CD8+ T cells in alopecia areata. Looking at the study overall: Patients in the treated group were given tofacitinib by mouth, 5 to 10 mg twice a day.

Comment on this clone: Its specificity is unknown.

From alopecia areata patients, lesional scalp punch biopsies and peripheral blood were collected. Points from the study as a whole: Against the mouse data, patients shared TCRs less clearly, possibly for HLA reasons. Clonality exceeded that of normal scalp in lesional scalp, most notably in alopecia totalis/universalis.

The CDR3 is 14 amino acids. Germline CDR1 SQVTM, CDR2 ANQGSEA. The J segment lost 6 bases and the V segment lost 7 bases, leaving 11 bases of the junction unmatched. Reverse transcription of extracted RNA yielded cDNA, which provided the sequencing template. The assay was immunoSEQ multiplex PCR, and TCRdb's table has in-frame clones only and misses some. The table shows 150,000 to 200,000 clones, with approximately 56% occurring only once. The chain links TRBV29-1 to TRBJ2-3; 9 bases are shared with TRBD2. The source is a human donor with alopecia areata. This specimen was CD4+ T cells sorted from blood, taken at week 0. The CDR3 sequence: CSARSPSGVDTQYF. In nucleotides, the CDR3 is TGCAGCGCCCGGTCCCCTAGCGGGGTCGATACGCAGTATTTT.